A single sample gave rise to the 27 T cell receptor beta chains below, sequenced in a study of cytomegalovirus exposure and HLA in healthy donors. The protocol was immunoSEQ multiplex PCR, while the TCRdb copy is restricted to in-frame clones and leaves out a portion. This sample has about 110,000 clones, with about 88% found just once. The sequencing input was PBMCs. These receptors originate from a woman younger than 35 in good health and CMV-seropositive.

The V and J genes are TRBV5-6 and TRBJ1-2, with D possibly TRBD1 on 6 matching bases. Germline-derived CDR1 and CDR2 are SGHDT and YYEEEE. The CDR3 is 14 residues long. The V end lost 0 bases, the J end lost 8 bases, and 14 bases lay between the germline ends. The CDR3 DNA sequence: TGTGCCAGCAGCTTGGCCCTCAGGGGCCGGGGCTACACCTTC. It specifies CASSLALRGRGYTF.

The chain joins TRBV5-6 to TRBJ1-5; 8 nucleotides agree with TRBD1. The V and J ends lost 4 bases and 5 bases, in that order; junction bases with no gene match: 2. The CDR3 runs to 13 residues. The germline CDR1 and CDR2 sequences are SGHDT and YYEEEE. This chain's CDR3 is CASSRTGHQPQHF. DNA for the CDR3: TGTGCCAGCAGCCGGACAGGGCATCAGCCCCAGCATTTT.

The genes are TRBV10-3 and TRBJ1-4; tentatively, D is TRBD1 (5 bases). CDR3 length equals 15 residues. Looked up from germline, CDR1 is ENHRY and CDR2 is SYGVKD. Trimming left V 9 bases short and J 5 bases short, with 19 bases between. The CDR3 DNA reads as TGTGCCATTGGGACTGGGGCAGACGTCAATGAAAAACTGTTTTTT. Translating it yields CAIGTGADVNEKLFF.

The rearrangement uses TRBV12-5 and TRBJ2-1; D is undetermined. Germline V CDR1 and CDR2: LGHNT, FRNRAP. The CDR3 runs 13 residues. V lost 1 base to trimming and J lost 2 bases, with 3 bases between them. The CDR3 bases are TGTGCTAGTGGTTTGGGCGCCTACAATGAGCAGTTCTTC. Protein: CASGLGAYNEQFF.

The chain links TRBV7-3 to TRBJ2-3; D possibly corresponds to TRBD1 (5 bases). The CDR3 consists of 12 residues. V gave up 5 bases and J gave up 6 bases, with 9 bases separating them. Germline loops: CDR1 SGHTA, CDR2 FQGTGA. The CDR3 region is CASSPDSDTQYF. As DNA, the CDR3 is TGTGCCAGCAGCCCCGACAGCGATACGCAGTATTTT.

This clone was seen a single time. This chain joins TRBV28 and TRBJ2-3; 7 bases map to TRBD1. CDR3 length: 14 amino acids. Germline trimming cut 3 bases from V and 4 bases from J; bases unmatched to any gene: 4. Looked up from germline, CDR1 is MDHEN and CDR2 is SYDVKM. CDR3 sequence reads: CASSLRQGADTQYF. The CDR3 coding sequence is TGTGCCAGCAGTTTGAGACAGGGAGCAGATACGCAGTATTTT.

This chain joins TRBV7-6 and TRBJ2-7; 10 nucleotides align to TRBD1. Germline CDR1 SGHVS, CDR2 FNYEAQ. This CDR3 is 13 amino acids long. V gave up 4 bases and J gave up 6 bases; unmatched junction bases: 3. CDR3 sequence reads: CASSSTGGSEQYF. For the CDR3, the DNA is TGTGCCAGCAGCTCGACAGGGGGCTCCGAGCAGTACTTC.

This clone appeared once. CDR3 nucleotide sequence: TGCGCCAGCAGCCAAGTCGGGATAGCGGTATCTCCCAAGAGCTACACCTTC. Translation gives CASSQVGIAVSPKSYTF. The chain has TRBV4-1 and TRBJ1-2; D uncertain. Germline lookup yields CDR1 MGHRA and CDR2 YSYEKL. The CDR3 has 17 residues. The ends were cut back, 1 base at V and 9 bases at J, with 24 bases in the middle.

The rearrangement uses TRBV7-6 and TRBJ2-7; no definite D call. This CDR3 region has 14 residues. Trimming pared 4 bases from V and 2 bases from J, leaving 12 bases between. Germline loops: CDR1 SGHVS, CDR2 FNYEAQ. The DNA for the CDR3 is TGTGCCAGCAGCTCGTTAGAGTCCACCTACGAGCAGTACTTC. Translating gives CASSSLESTYEQYF.

The chain joins TRBV9 to TRBJ2-2, with 8 nucleotides matching TRBD2. V shed 3 bases, J shed 3 bases, and the junction held 22 bases outside the gene matches. CDR1 SGDLS and CDR2 YYNGEE come from the germline V gene. The CDR3 has 21 amino acids. The DNA of the CDR3 is TGTGCCAGCAGCGGCGAGGGAGGGGAACTAGCGGAACGCGTGGACACCGGGGAGCTGTTTTTT. It translates to CASSGEGGELAERVDTGELFF.

V is TRBV7-9 and J is TRBJ2-3, with TRBD2 matching 9 bases. This CDR3 region has 16 residues. J was trimmed by 0 bases and V by 5 bases; bases with no gene match: 6. Germline CDR1 and CDR2: SEHNR and FQNEAQ (reference sequence). The CDR3 spells CASSLSGSSSTDTQYF. The CDR3 DNA reads as TGTGCCAGCAGCCTTAGCGGGAGCTCTAGCACAGATACGCAGTATTTT.

The chain has TRBV4-1 and TRBJ2-7; 8 bases agree with TRBD2. The V segment lost 1 base and the J segment 0 bases; nucleotides outside the gene matches: 5. CDR3 length equals 16 residues. CDR1 and CDR2 from the germline V gene are MGHRA and YSYEKL. The CDR3 spells CASSQAGSGSSYEQYF. The CDR3 bases are TGCGCCAGCAGCCAAGCTGGGAGCGGGAGCTCCTACGAGCAGTACTTC.

This clone showed up just once. The V gene is TRBV18, the J gene TRBJ1-2; 9 bases align to TRBD1. The CDR3 sequence is 16 residues long. V shed 6 bases and J 1 base; nucleotides not matched to a gene: 9. The germline CDR1 and CDR2 sequences are KGHSH and LQKENI. Written as DNA, the CDR3 is TGTGCCAGCTCGCCCGGGACAGGGCCTTTTAACTATGGCTACACCTTC. Translated: CASSPGTGPFNYGYTF.

CDR3 DNA: TGCGCCAGCAGCCACCCCGGGGGGTACGGGAGCTATGGCTACACCTTC. Translation gives CASSHPGGYGSYGYTF. This chain uses TRBV4-1 with TRBJ1-2, with D perhaps matching TRBD1 (5 bases). The CDR3 spans 16 residues. Germline V gene sequence: CDR1 MGHRA, CDR2 YSYEKL. The V end lost 3 bases, the J end lost 4 bases, and 18 bases lay between the germline ends.

V gene TRBV9 combines with J gene TRBJ1-3, with 7 bases identical to TRBD1. V shed 0 bases and J 3 bases; nucleotides not matched to a gene: 3. CDR1 and CDR2 from the germline V gene are SGDLS and YYNGEE. CDR3 size: 15 residues. Here the CDR3 DNA reads TGTGCCAGCAGCGTAGAGGGGGCGAGTGGAAACACCATATATTTT. It codes for CASSVEGASGNTIYF.

The V call is TRBV2, the J call TRBJ1-2; D remains ambiguous. The CDR3 length is 12 residues. Germline CDR1 reads SNHLY; CDR2 reads FYNNEI. V lost 6 bases and J lost 4, with 9 bases in between. The CDR3 DNA reads TGTGCCAGCAGGAGCTCATCCTATGGCTACACCTTC. Amino acids: CASRSSSYGYTF.

This chain joins TRBV10-1 and TRBJ2-3, with D perhaps TRBD2 (7 bases). This CDR3 region has 15 residues. Looked up from germline, CDR1 is WNHNN and CDR2 is SYGVQD (reference sequence). Trimming removed 2 bases at V and 0 bases at J, with 9 bases between. CDR3 region: CASSERGGSTDTQYF. The DNA for the CDR3 is TGCGCCAGCAGTGAGAGGGGGGGTAGCACAGATACGCAGTATTTT.

The V gene is TRBV21-1, the J gene TRBJ2-5; the table calls TRBD2, which could not be checked here. TRBV21-1 constitutes a pseudogene. This CDR3 is 18 amino acids long. The CDR3 bases are TGTGCCAGCAGCAAAGACTATACGCAGCTAAGCCAACCGGGGGACCAGTACTTC. Encoded protein: CASSKDYTQLSQPGDQYF.

The V and J genes are TRBV28 and TRBJ2-7; perhaps TRBD1 as D (5 bases). The CDR3 length is 11 residues. CDR1 is MDHEN, CDR2 SYDVKM, per germline. The V end lost 3 bases, the J end lost 6 bases, and 6 bases lay between the germline ends. The CDR3 here is CASSFTGEQYF. CDR3 coding DNA: TGTGCCAGCAGTTTTACAGGCGAGCAGTACTTC.

The V and J genes are TRBV7-6 and TRBJ2-3; D not resolved. CDR1 is SGHVS, CDR2 FNYEAQ, per germline. V dropped 5 bases and J dropped 2 bases, with 8 bases sitting between them. The CDR3 has 13 residues. CDR3 in DNA: TGTGCCAGCAGCCAACTTCCCACAGATACGCAGTATTTT. Encoded protein: CASSQLPTDTQYF.

The J gene is TRBJ2-3, the V gene TRBV6-5; 8 positions match TRBD1. This CDR3 is built from 15 residues. Germline loops: CDR1 MNHEY, CDR2 SVGAGI. Trimming at V came to 3 bases and at J to 4 bases, leaving 6 bases not matched to a gene. The CDR3 DNA sequence: TGTGCCAGCAGTTATACAGGGGGAGTAGCAGATACGCAGTATTTT. Translation gives CASSYTGGVADTQYF.

The chain couples TRBV4-1 to TRBJ1-1; 7 bases match TRBD1. Germline CDR1 reads MGHRA; CDR2 reads YSYEKL. The CDR3 sequence is 15 residues long. V dropped 0 bases and J dropped 3; count of bases not matched to a gene: 4. The CDR3 reads CASSQDATGYTEAFF. CDR3 sequence (DNA): TGCGCCAGCAGCCAAGATGCGACAGGGTACACTGAAGCTTTCTTT.

To note about this clone: Other nucleotide sequences from this sample produce the same CDR3. V usage is TRBV27 and J usage is TRBJ2-3; 13 nucleotides align to TRBD2. This CDR3 has 16 amino acids. The ends lost 4 bases at V and 3 bases at J; junction bases unmatched: 4. The V gene's germline CDR1 is MNHEY and CDR2 SMNVEV (reference sequence). DNA of the CDR3: TGTGCCAGCAGTTCCCGACTAGCGGGGGGAACAGATACGCAGTATTTT. Residues: CASSSRLAGGTDTQYF.

This chain's CDR3 is CASSRKQGYSNQPQHF. The CDR3 nucleotides read TGTGCCAGCAGTCGAAAACAGGGGTATAGCAATCAGCCCCAGCATTTT. This chain links TRBV28 with TRBJ1-5; 7 nucleotides line up with TRBD1. Germline CDR1 is MDHEN and CDR2 is SYDVKM. The CDR3 totals 16 residues. Losses at the gene ends were 5 bases for V and 0 bases for J; bases not matched to a gene: 7.

This chain links TRBV27 with TRBJ2-3, with D perhaps matching TRBD2 (6 bases). The CDR3 is 11 residues long. Trimming took off 10 bases at V and 5 bases at J, with 10 bases between the two ends. Per germline, CDR1 MNHEY and CDR2 SMNVEV (reference sequence). Here the CDR3 reads CAILGGDTQYF. CDR3 DNA sequence: TGTGCCATCCTCGGGGGAGATACGCAGTATTTT.

The chain is built from TRBV28 and TRBJ2-1, with 8 bases that match TRBD1. The CDR3 sequence is 15 residues long. Germline assignment: CDR1 MDHEN and CDR2 SYDVKM. The ends lost 2 bases at V and 6 bases at J; junction bases unmatched: 6. CDR3 sequence: CASSLGTGHGNEQFF. DNA of the CDR3: TGTGCCAGCAGTTTAGGGACAGGACATGGCAATGAGCAGTTCTTC.

The chain recombines TRBV5-6 with TRBJ1-5; possibly TRBD1 for D (5 bases). Germline V lookup: CDR1 SGHDT, CDR2 YYEEEE. Deletions cut 3 bases from V and 8 bases from J, with 15 bases between. This CDR3 has 14 amino acids. The CDR3 is CASSSWDFMKPQHF. As DNA, the CDR3 is TGTGCCAGCAGCTCCTGGGACTTTATGAAGCCCCAGCATTTT. Filled out from reference TRBV5-6 and TRBJ1-5, the complete variable domain reads DAGVTQSPTHLIKTRGQQVTLRCSPKSGHDTVSWYQQALGQGPQFIFQYYEEEERQRGNFPDRFSGHQFPNYSSELNVNALLLGDSALYLCASSSWDFMKPQHFGDGTRLSIL.